What follows are 3 T cell receptor beta chains derived from one specimen sequenced in a study of shared clonotypes between healthy human individuals. This table comes from immunoSEQ multiplex PCR, and its TCRdb copy is limited to in-frame clones, with some not included. The repertoire holds approximately 2.5 million clones, roughly 93% seen once, with about 0.39% in the top ten. Sequencing was carried out using naive CD4+ T cells from PBMCs. The subset denotes: CD45RA+ positively selected. Receptors were obtained from a man between 18 and 35 years old in good health. Some clones in this sample may be carry-over from other donors' samples.

J is TRBJ2-4 and V is TRBV29-1; D gene unclear. The CDR3 runs 14 residues. V gave up 4 bases and J gave up 0 bases, with 10 bases separating them. Per the germline V gene, CDR1 is SQVTM and CDR2 is ANQGSEA. The CDR3 DNA reads TGCAGCGTTGCACATTTGCTAGCCAAAAACATTCAGTACTTC. Translated, it gives CSVAHLLAKNIQYF. Based on the CDR3 plus reference TRBV29-1 and TRBJ2-4, the full variable domain is SAVISQKPSRDICQRGTSLTIQCQVDSQVTMMFWYRQQPGQSLTLIATANQGSEATYESGFVIDKFPISRPNLTFSTLTVSNMSPEDSSIYLCSVAHLLAKNIQYFGAGTRLSVL.

This chain connects TRBV15 to TRBJ2-2, with D tentatively TRBD1 (6 bases). This CDR3 has 17 amino acids. Germline CDR1 reads LNHNV; CDR2 reads YYDKDF (reference sequence). V shed 0 bases and J shed 2 bases, with 13 bases lying between them. The CDR3 nucleotides read TGTGCCACCAGCAGAGATCCCAGGGGCTCAAACACCGGGGAGCTGTTTTTT. Its protein is CATSRDPRGSNTGELFF.

With regard to this clone: Other DNA sequences in the sample encode the same CDR3. The chain recombines TRBV9 with TRBJ2-1; D remains ambiguous. The V end lost 1 base, the J end lost 4 bases, and 9 bases lay between the germline ends. The V gene's germline CDR1 is SGDLS and CDR2 YYNGEE. The CDR3 has 14 residues. Here the CDR3 reads CASSVSGNYNEQFF. Here the CDR3 DNA reads TGTGCCAGCAGCGTATCGGGCAATTACAATGAGCAGTTCTTC.